Below, one T cell receptor (beta chain) is given with its context. How the authors handled the data: How many nucleated cells were present was estimated from reference gene primer amplification. Produced via immunoSEQ multiplex PCR; TCRdb's table is partial and in-frame only. The V and J calls and clone size come from that table; D and trimming were worked out from the DNA. The table records around 65,000 clones, 75% to 90% of them present only once. This CDR3 contains 13 residues. The J segment lost 7 bases and the V segment lost 5 bases, leaving 1 base of the junction unmatched. Germline-derived CDR1 and CDR2 are SGHVS and FQNEAQ. These data come from a study of blood T cell repertoires in COVID-19. Across the study: Both acute and convalescent COVID-19 samples were obtained from the United States, Italy and Spain.

Sequenced input: peripheral blood. The source is a human donor in a cohort sampled during active COVID-19. V gene TRBV7-8 combines with J gene TRBJ1-4, with 10 bases matching TRBD1. The CDR3 spells CASSRDRGEKLFF. As DNA, the CDR3 is TGTGCCAGCAGCCGGGACAGGGGTGAAAAACTGTTTTTT.